This T cell receptor (beta chain) was retrieved from a study of early T cells in non-severe SARS-CoV-2 infection (dated by TCRdb to about 2021). With regard to the full study: Because TCR sequencing relied on bulk RNA taken from unsorted whole blood, pairing of alpha and beta chains was not possible.

The research as a whole found: VDJdb matching was skewed toward anti-spike CD8 responses and likely underestimated virus-specific expansions, missing private and CD4 specificities.

This clonotype was seen only a few times. Its cognate antigen has yet to be identified. Base qualities are not provided; no much larger clone lies one nucleotide away. Taken from the germline V gene (reference sequence), the CDR1 and CDR2 loops are SGHKS and YYEKEE. Trimming removed 0 bases from V and 8 bases from J; the gene matches leave 14 bases unexplained. Including the terminal cysteine and phenylalanine, the CDR3 comprises 17 residues. Of the read, only the CDR3 DNA is kept; its 51 bases are in frame from base 1. A case-control design nested within a healthcare worker cohort in London, UK, was used, with weekly nasopharyngeal swab PCR tests and blood sampling performed. Healthcare workers were recruited during the week of the UK lockdown, between 23 and 31 March 2020, and followed weekly for up to roughly 15 weeks. The method behind the library was 5' RACE. Sequencing was carried out with a NextSeq 500. To correct for sequencing error and PCR bias, the TCR library protocol tagged individual cDNA molecules with unique molecular identifiers. Both TCR alpha and beta chains were sequenced, and tight co-correlation was observed between alpha and beta sequence abundances in each sample. As for the authors' bioinformatics: Decombinator V4 was used to annotate TCR sequences for V gene, J gene and CDR3. TCRs were defined as expanded if a significant change between any two time points was detected under a Poisson model with p below 0.0001. Abundances of TCRs were expressed as counts per million after normalisation to the total number of TCRs sequenced in each sample. TRAV1-2 paired with TRAJ12, TRAJ20 or TRAJ33 defined MAIT TCRs, while TRAV10 paired with TRAJ18 defined iNKT TCRs. A search of VDJdb, accessed on 1 November 2021, was run for TCRs annotated to CMV, EBV and SARS-CoV-2, with TCRs annotated for multiple antigens excluded. TCRdb trimmed public reads at Q25 via fastp, called clones via MiXCR and kept in-frame beta chains. Each entry merges the rows of one CDR3 protein and shows their most common DNA and genes. These V and J calls originate from TCRdb's pipeline instead of the authors' own analysis. The sample data list under 90,000 distinct CDR3 sequences, and 14% of these were observed just once. Under 8% of the sample rests with the top ten.

The sequencing sample was made of whole blood. The receptor's source is an adult who was a healthcare worker with PCR-confirmed SARS-CoV-2 infection or an uninfected control (not recorded which). Rearrangement joined TRBV5-5 to TRBJ2-1; the junction holds 7 bases that match TRBD2. In nucleotide form, the sequence is TGTGCCAGCAGCTTGGCCGGGGGGAGGTTTGATTTGTATGAGCAGTTCTTC. It translates as CASSLAGGRFDLYEQFF.